The clone carrying this TCR beta chain was seen a handful of times. The antigen remains undetermined. The record originates from a study of beta chain features in type 1 diabetes. Study details: Examined across all samples were roughly 100 million sorted cells. Study findings and constraints: Relative to healthy donors, patients appeared to have naive, central memory and Treg TCRB repertoires that were more similar.

The whole isolated RNA underwent reverse transcription, so sequencing captured expressed TCRB transcripts. TCRdb's copy holds only in-frame clones and misses some; the assay was immunoSEQ multiplex PCR. This sample carries around 300,000 clones, 8% of them seen once, and the ten largest clones take approximately 1%. The CDR3 extends over 12 amino acids. Deletions cut 2 bases from V and 14 bases from J, with 14 bases between. Germline lookup yields CDR1 SGDLS and CDR2 YYNGEE. Specimen: central memory CD4+ T cells from blood. The sequence came from a young woman in good health. The chain couples TRBV9 to TRBJ2-1; D may match TRBD1 or TRBD2 (6 bases each). The chain's CDR3 is CASSVLNGGEFF. In DNA form, the CDR3 reads TGTGCCAGCAGCGTCCTGAACGGGGGCGAGTTCTTC.